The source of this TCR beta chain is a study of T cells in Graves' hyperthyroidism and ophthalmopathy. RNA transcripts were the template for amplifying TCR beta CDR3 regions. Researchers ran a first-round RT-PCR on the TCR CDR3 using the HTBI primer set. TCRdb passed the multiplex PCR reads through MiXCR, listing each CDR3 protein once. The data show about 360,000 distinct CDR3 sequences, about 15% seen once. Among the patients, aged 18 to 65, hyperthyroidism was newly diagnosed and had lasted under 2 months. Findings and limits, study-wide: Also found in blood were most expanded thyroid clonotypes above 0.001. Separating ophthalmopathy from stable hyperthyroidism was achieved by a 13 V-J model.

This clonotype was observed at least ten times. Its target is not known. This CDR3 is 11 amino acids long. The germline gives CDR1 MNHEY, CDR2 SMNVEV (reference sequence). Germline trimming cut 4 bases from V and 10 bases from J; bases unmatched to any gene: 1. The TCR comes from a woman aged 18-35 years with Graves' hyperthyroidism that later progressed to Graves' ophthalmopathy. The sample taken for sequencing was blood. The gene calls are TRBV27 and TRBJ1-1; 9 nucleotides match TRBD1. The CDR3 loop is CASSSGQGAFF. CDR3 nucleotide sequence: TGTGCCAGCAGTTCGGGACAGGGAGCTTTCTTT.